These 30 T cell receptor beta chains were all obtained from the same sample, sequenced in a study of T cells in Graves' hyperthyroidism and ophthalmopathy (dated by TCRdb to the late 2010s). The library was made by multiplex PCR. Sequenced using an Illumina HiSeq 2000. Amplification of TCR beta CDR3 regions was carried out from RNA transcripts. The first round of RT-PCR for the TCR CDR3 was performed with the HTBI primer set and the Qiagen OneStep RT-PCR kit. Clones were called with MiXCR by TCRdb after fastp trimmed the public reads at Q25, and only in-frame beta chains were retained. Every entry covers one CDR3 protein and lists the most common genes and DNA from its rows. The sample profile shows about 420,000 distinct CDR3 sequences; roughly an eighth of them were found once. The top ten hold about 4.9% of the sample. Sequenced: blood. Receptors originate from a woman aged 18-29 years with Graves' hyperthyroidism.

This clonotype occurred many times. The J gene is TRBJ1-1, the V gene TRBV11-2; no firm D call. The CDR3 extends over 12 amino acids. Per the germline V gene, CDR1 is SGHAT and CDR2 is FQNNGV. V dropped 6 bases and J dropped 2 bases, with 7 bases sitting between them. CDR3 protein: CASRNINTEAFF. The CDR3 DNA reads TGTGCCAGCAGAAACATAAACACTGAAGCTTTCTTT. Combining the CDR3 with reference TRBV11-2 and TRBJ1-1 gives the whole variable domain EAGVAQSPRYKIIEKRQSVAFWCNPISGHATLYWYQQILGQGPKLLIQFQNNGVVDDSQLPKDRFSAERLKGVDSTLKIQPAKLEDSAVYLCASRNINTEAFFGQGTRLTVV.

This clonotype was counted at least ten times. The V call is TRBV12-3 or TRBV12-4, the J call TRBJ2-1; 7 positions agree with TRBD2. V lost 5 bases, J lost 7 bases, and 8 bases stayed unmatched. There are 14 residues in the CDR3. The CDR3 reads CASSTGRKANEQFF. In nucleotides, the CDR3 is TGTGCCAGCAGTACCGGGAGGAAGGCGAATGAGCAGTTCTTC.

This clonotype was found many times. This chain joins TRBV5-4 and TRBJ2-5; 9 positions agree with TRBD1. Germline V gene data show CDR1 as SGHNT and CDR2 as YYREEE (reference sequence). The CDR3 totals 16 residues. The ends lost 0 bases at V and 1 base at J; junction bases unmatched: 4. CDR3 sequence reads: CASSLGDRAFQETQYF. In nucleotides, the CDR3 is TGTGCCAGCAGCTTGGGGGACAGGGCCTTCCAAGAGACCCAGTACTTC.

This clonotype was detected many times. The chain combines TRBV11-1 with TRBJ2-7, with 12 bases identical to TRBD2. This CDR3 is 15 amino acids long. Germline V gene lookup returns CDR1 SGHAT and CDR2 FQDESV (reference sequence). V trimming: 4 bases; J trimming: 5 bases; junction bases outside the gene matches: 6. CDR3 coding DNA: TGTGCCAGCAGCTCGCACCTAGCGGGAGGGAACGAGCAGTACTTC. Translating gives CASSSHLAGGNEQYF.

This clonotype was observed a handful of times. One base away lies a much larger clone, so this may be a sequencing read error. The gene calls are TRBV29-1 and TRBJ2-1; D may be TRBD1 (6 bases). Germline V gene lookup returns CDR1 SQVTM and CDR2 ANQGSEA. The CDR3 length is 11 residues. The CDR3 protein is CSVPRGNGQFF. CDR3 nucleotide sequence: TGCAGCGTACCGAGGGGGAATGGGCAGTTCTTC.

This clonotype was recorded many times. J is TRBJ1-3 and V is TRBV12-3 or TRBV12-4; D might be TRBD1 (5 bases). CDR3 length: 14 residues. Trimming left V 3 bases short and J 4 bases short, with 10 bases between. CDR3 loop: CASSFRVGGNTIYF. DNA of the CDR3: TGTGCCAGCAGTTTCAGGGTGGGAGGAAACACCATATATTTT.

In this sample, this clonotype turned up many times. This rearrangement joins TRBV7-2 to TRBJ2-1; D possibly corresponds to TRBD1 (5 bases). The CDR3 covers 15 residues. From germline, CDR1 is SGHTA and CDR2 FQGNSA. V dropped 3 bases and J dropped 3 bases, with 12 bases sitting between them. The CDR3 protein is CASSFDRDLYNEQFF. The CDR3 nucleotides are TGTGCCAGCAGCTTCGACAGAGACCTCTACAATGAGCAGTTCTTC. Together with reference TRBV7-2 and TRBJ2-1, the CDR3 gives the full variable domain: GAGVSQSPSNKVTEKGKDVELRCDPISGHTALYWYRQSLGQGLEFLIYFQGNSAPDKSGLPSDRFSAERTGGSVSTLTIQRTQQEDSAVYLCASSFDRDLYNEQFFGPGTRLTVL.

This clonotype came up many times. The V and J genes are TRBV7-9 and TRBJ2-3; 10 bases line up with TRBD2. Germline CDR1 and CDR2: SEHNR and FQNEAQ (reference sequence). V trimming: 4 bases; J trimming: 4 bases; junction bases outside the gene matches: 5. The CDR3 contains 15 residues. The CDR3, as DNA: TGTGCCAGCAGCTGGGGACTAGCGAAATCAGATACGCAGTATTTT. Its translation: CASSWGLAKSDTQYF.

Concerning this clonotype: This may be a read error, as it is one base from a much larger clone. The rearrangement uses TRBV4-1 and TRBJ2-7; 8 bases map to TRBD1. The CDR3 runs 15 residues. Germline CDR1 and CDR2: MGHRA and YSYEKL. The V and J ends lost 0 bases and 2 bases, in that order; junction bases with no gene match: 3. The CDR3 sequence: CASSQENRGAYEQYF. CDR3 nucleotide sequence: TGCGCCAGCAGCCAAGAAAACAGGGGGGCCTACGAGCAGTACTTC.

This clonotype was observed many times. V is TRBV27 and J is TRBJ1-5; the D gene is possibly TRBD1 (6 bases). Germline V CDR1 and CDR2: MNHEY, SMNVEV (reference sequence). The V and J ends lost 3 bases and 9 bases respectively, with 9 bases between them. The CDR3 has 12 amino acids. CDR3 sequence: CASSFTGLPQHF. The CDR3 DNA reads as TGTGCCAGCAGTTTCACAGGGCTGCCCCAGCATTTT.

This clonotype was counted many times. The rearrangement uses TRBV2 and TRBJ2-1, with D possibly TRBD2 on 6 matching bases. The germline gives CDR1 SNHLY, CDR2 FYNNEI. The CDR3 covers 15 residues. V was shortened by 4 bases and J by 9 bases, with 19 bases between the two germline ends. The CDR3 DNA is TGTGCCAGCAGTGGAACTAGCCCCCTGTTGTCTGAGCAGTTCTTC. Protein product: CASSGTSPLLSEQFF.

This clonotype was counted at least ten times. The chain recombines TRBV12-3 or TRBV12-4 with TRBJ2-1, with D perhaps matching TRBD1 or TRBD2 (5 bases each). CDR3 length equals 14 residues. V lost 5 bases and J lost 7, with 15 bases in between. The CDR3 loop reads CASSLGTVHNEQFF. In nucleotides, the CDR3 is TGTGCCAGCAGTCTCGGGACGGTTCATAATGAGCAGTTCTTC.

The chain carries TRBV4-1 and TRBJ1-5; no reliable D call. Between the trimmed V and J ends, which lost 1 base and 4 bases, there was a span of 5 bases. The CDR3 has 13 amino acids. Germline V gives CDR1 MGHRA, CDR2 YSYEKL. The CDR3 is CASSQVLNQPQHF. The CDR3 nucleotides are TGCGCCAGCAGCCAAGTCTTAAATCAGCCCCAGCATTTT.

The V gene is TRBV12-3 or TRBV12-4, the J gene TRBJ1-1; TRBD1 is a possible D gene (5 bases). The V gene lost 6 bases and the J gene lost 5 bases, with 16 bases spanning the gap. CDR3 size: 14 residues. The CDR3 reads CASRDPGAATEAFF. The CDR3, as DNA: TGTGCCAGCAGAGACCCCGGGGCGGCGACTGAAGCTTTCTTT.

This clonotype was recorded many times. CDR3 sequence: CASSNQGLNTEAFF. The DNA for the CDR3 is TGTGCCAGCAGTAATCAGGGTTTGAACACTGAAGCTTTCTTT. V gene TRBV28 combines with J gene TRBJ1-1; D may be TRBD1 (5 bases). The CDR3 runs to 14 residues. CDR1 is MDHEN and CDR2 is SYDVKM in the germline V gene. Trimming cost V 5 bases and J 0 bases, with 10 bases left between them.

There are many counts of this clonotype. The chain uses TRBV29-1 and TRBJ1-2, with D perhaps TRBD1 (5 bases). Germline V gene sequence: CDR1 SQVTM, CDR2 ANQGSEA. The length of the CDR3 is 12 residues. V lost 7 bases and J 4 bases, leaving 13 bases between the germline ends. For the CDR3, the DNA is TGCAGCGCCGCGGACGGGGGCTATGGCTACACCTTC. The encoded protein is CSAADGGYGYTF.

This clonotype was seen repeatedly, ten times or more. The chain carries TRBV12-3 or TRBV12-4 and TRBJ2-3, with 11 bases lining up with TRBD2. The CDR3 extends over 15 amino acids. The V gene end was trimmed by 5 bases and the J gene end by 3 bases; junction bases not matched to a gene: 4. The CDR3 DNA is TGTGCCAGCAGTCCAACTAGCGGGAGTACAGATACGCAGTATTTT. Residues: CASSPTSGSTDTQYF.

The chain joins TRBV19 to TRBJ2-2, with D unresolved. CDR1 and CDR2 (germline): LNHDA, SQIVND (reference sequence). Trimming took 3 bases from V and 5 from J, leaving 7 bases between them. This CDR3 is 13 amino acids long. The CDR3 nucleotides are TGTGCCAGTAGTATTTGGTTTACCGGGGAGCTGTTTTTT. Encoded protein: CASSIWFTGELFF.

This clonotype was seen ten or more times. The chain recombines TRBV19 with TRBJ2-3; TRBD2 agrees at 7 bases. Germline V lookup: CDR1 LNHDA, CDR2 SQIVND (reference sequence). This CDR3 is built from 15 residues. V lost 3 bases to trimming and J lost 1 base; unmatched junction nucleotides: 4. CDR3 sequence: CASSIRAGRTDTQYF. CDR3 DNA sequence: TGTGCCAGTAGTATCCGAGCGGGACGCACAGATACGCAGTATTTT.

CDR3 sequence (DNA): TGTGCCAGCAGCTCAAACTTTCAAGACACAGATACGCAGTATTTT. Its protein product is CASSSNFQDTDTQYF. The chain employs TRBV7-6 and TRBJ2-3; no clear D gene. Deletions cut 4 bases from V and 2 bases from J, with 13 bases between. Germline assignment: CDR1 SGHVS and CDR2 FNYEAQ. The CDR3 contains 15 residues.

This clonotype has at least ten counts. The genes are TRBV28 and TRBJ2-2, with a possible D match to TRBD1 (6 bases). This CDR3 is 14 amino acids long. Germline V gives CDR1 MDHEN, CDR2 SYDVKM. The V end lost 6 bases, the J end lost 4 bases, and 12 bases lay between the germline ends. CDR3 DNA sequence: TGTGCCAGCAGAAAACAGGGAGTCACCGGGGAGCTGTTTTTT. Protein product: CASRKQGVTGELFF.

This clonotype was counted at least ten times. This chain connects TRBV7-9 to TRBJ2-3; 7 bases are a match to TRBD2. Germline assignment: CDR1 SEHNR and CDR2 FQNEAQ (reference sequence). The CDR3 contains 13 residues. Trimming at V came to 4 bases and at J to 4 bases, leaving 2 bases not matched to a gene. This CDR3 reads CASSSSGSDTQYF. CDR3 DNA sequence: TGTGCCAGCAGCTCTAGCGGATCAGATACGCAGTATTTT.

This clonotype was observed at least ten times. The CDR3 reads CSARASGRGTDTQYF. CDR3 coding DNA: TGCAGTGCTAGAGCTAGCGGGAGGGGCACAGATACGCAGTATTTT. The genes are TRBV20-1 and TRBJ2-3, with 12 nucleotides matching TRBD2. The V gene's germline CDR1 is DFQATT and CDR2 SNEGSKA (reference sequence). This CDR3 is built from 15 residues. The ends lost 1 base at V and 1 base at J; junction bases unmatched: 0.

Comments on this clonotype: One junction end does not reproduce the germline sequence, and a read error may be involved. The chain uses TRBV6-2 or TRBV6-3 and TRBJ1-2, with D possibly matching TRBD1 (5 bases). There are 12 residues in the CDR3. Germline CDR1 MNHEY, CDR2 SVGEGT. The CDR3 here is CASSWDERRANF. CDR3 in DNA: TGTGCCAGCAGTTGGGACGAACGGAGGGCTAACTTC.

This chain joins TRBV20-1 and TRBJ2-1; TRBD2 agrees at 13 bases. The ends lost 6 bases at V and 7 bases at J; junction bases unmatched: 3. Germline V lookup: CDR1 DFQATT, CDR2 SNEGSKA (reference sequence). There are 13 residues in the CDR3. CDR3 protein: CSAWTSGSNEQFF. As DNA, the CDR3 is TGCAGTGCATGGACTAGCGGGAGTAATGAGCAGTTCTTC.

This clonotype was seen a handful of times. A clone one base away is much larger, so this may be a read error. V gene TRBV11-1 combines with J gene TRBJ2-3; possible D gene TRBD1, 6 bases. Looked up from germline, CDR1 is SGHAT and CDR2 is FQDESV (reference sequence). The CDR3 is 14 amino acids. The chain's CDR3 is CASRLDQGIDTQYF. The CDR3 bases are TGTGCCAGCCGCTTAGACCAGGGGATAGATACGCAGTATTTT.

The V gene is TRBV12-3 or TRBV12-4, the J gene TRBJ2-5; unclear D gene. The CDR3 is 15 residues long. V was cut by 0 bases and J by 2 bases, with 10 bases left in between. The CDR3 DNA sequence: TGTGCCAGCAGTTTAGCGTTTGAGGTTCAAGAGACCCAGTACTTC. This codes for CASSLAFEVQETQYF.

In this sample, this clonotype turned up many times. The chain has TRBV18 and TRBJ2-7; a possible D gene is TRBD1 (5 bases). V was shortened by 2 bases and J by 2 bases, with 10 bases between the two germline ends. Germline V gene lookup returns CDR1 KGHSH and CDR2 LQKENI. The CDR3 is made up of 14 amino acids. CDR3 bases: TGTGCCAGCTCACCAAGGGGAACCCCCTACGAGCAGTACTTC. It codes for CASSPRGTPYEQYF.

In its sample, this clonotype was seen many times. The rearrangement uses TRBV5-1 and TRBJ2-7, with 9 bases that match TRBD1. The germline V gene encodes CDR1 SGHRS and CDR2 YFSETQ. The CDR3 is 14 amino acids. V lost 3 bases and J lost 5; bases outside the gene matches: 6. CDR3 loop: CASSSDRGPDEQYF. The CDR3 DNA is TGCGCCAGCAGCTCGGACAGGGGACCCGACGAGCAGTACTTC.

The chain employs TRBV5-4 and TRBJ2-5; D is unclear. In germline, CDR1 is SGHNT, CDR2 YYREEE (reference sequence). The CDR3 spans 14 residues. With 1 base removed from V and 2 bases from J, the gap between germline ends came to 9 bases. CDR3 in amino acids: CASSLPSRQETQYF. CDR3 nucleotides: TGTGCCAGCAGCTTGCCGAGCAGGCAAGAGACCCAGTACTTC.